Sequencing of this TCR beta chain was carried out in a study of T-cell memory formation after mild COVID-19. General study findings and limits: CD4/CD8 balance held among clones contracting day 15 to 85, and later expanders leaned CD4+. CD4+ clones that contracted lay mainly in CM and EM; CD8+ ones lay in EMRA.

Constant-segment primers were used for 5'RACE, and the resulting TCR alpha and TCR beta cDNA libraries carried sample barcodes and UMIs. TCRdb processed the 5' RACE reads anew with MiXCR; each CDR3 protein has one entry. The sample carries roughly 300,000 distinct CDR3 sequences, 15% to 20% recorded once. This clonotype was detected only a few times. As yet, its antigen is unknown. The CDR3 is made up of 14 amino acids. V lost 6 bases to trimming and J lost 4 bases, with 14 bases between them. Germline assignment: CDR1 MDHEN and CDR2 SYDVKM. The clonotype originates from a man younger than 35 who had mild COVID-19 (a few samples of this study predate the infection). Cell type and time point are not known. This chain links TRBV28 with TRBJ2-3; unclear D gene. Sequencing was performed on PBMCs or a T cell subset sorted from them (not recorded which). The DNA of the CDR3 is TGTGCCAGCAGCCCCGCGTCCCGGCCAGATACGCAGTATTTT. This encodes CASSPASRPDTQYF.